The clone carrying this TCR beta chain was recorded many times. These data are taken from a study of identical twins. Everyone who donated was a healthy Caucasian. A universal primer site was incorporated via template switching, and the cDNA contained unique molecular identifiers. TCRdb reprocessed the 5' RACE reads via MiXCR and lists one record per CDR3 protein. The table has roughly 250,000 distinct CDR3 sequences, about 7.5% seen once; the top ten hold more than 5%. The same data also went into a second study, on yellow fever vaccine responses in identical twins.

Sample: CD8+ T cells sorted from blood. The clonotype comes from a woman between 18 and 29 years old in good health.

CDR3 bases: TGCAGCGTTGAAGATGGAGCTAGCGGGGCTTCTACAGATACGCAGTATTTT. Its translation: CSVEDGASGASTDTQYF. This chain uses TRBV29-1 with TRBJ2-3; 9 bases agree with TRBD2. Germline V gene sequence: CDR1 SQVTM, CDR2 ANQGSEA. Germline trimming cut 0 bases from V and 3 bases from J; bases unmatched to any gene: 10. The CDR3 consists of 17 residues.